Listed here are 27 T cell receptor beta chains from one sample, sequenced in a study of T-cell reconstitution after alpha-beta-depleted transplantation in children. Unique molecular identifiers were incorporated into the prepared TCRbeta library. TCRdb reprocessed the PCR reads with MiXCR, giving one entry per CDR3 protein. The sample has roughly 300,000 distinct CDR3 sequences, 11% seen once. Specimen: peripheral blood, collected 180 days after TCRalphabeta/CD19-depleted stem cell transplant. These receptor sequences come from a male patient between 2 and 10 years old who had a stem cell transplant for chronic granulomatous disease, so the T cells may come from the graft donor.

This clonotype was observed at least ten times. This rearrangement joins TRBV10-2 to TRBJ2-1, with TRBD1 matching 7 bases. This CDR3 contains 13 residues. The germline gives CDR1 WSHSY, CDR2 SAAADI. V shed 7 bases, J shed 8 bases, and the junction held 8 bases outside the gene matches. The CDR3 sequence is CASNLGTADEQFF. The CDR3 nucleotides are TGCGCCAGCAATCTCGGGACAGCGGATGAGCAGTTCTTC.

There are many counts of this clonotype. J is TRBJ2-7 and V is TRBV13; 10 bases are shared with TRBD2. After removal of 6 bases from V and 2 bases from J, the junction contained 7 bases not matched to a gene. Germline V lookup: CDR1 PRHDT, CDR2 FYEKMQ (reference sequence). The CDR3 spans 15 residues. The CDR3 coding sequence is TGTGCCAGCAGAGTTACTAGCGGGGCCCCCTACGAGCAGTACTTC. It translates to CASRVTSGAPYEQYF.

This sequence joins TRBV25-1 and TRBJ2-4, with 8 positions matching TRBD1. V shed 1 base and J 4 bases; nucleotides not matched to a gene: 3. Germline-derived CDR1 and CDR2 are MGHDK and SYGVNS. There are 15 residues in the CDR3. For the CDR3, the DNA is TGTGCCAGCAGTGAATCCGGACAGGGAAAAAACATTCAGTACTTC. It specifies CASSESGQGKNIQYF.

This clonotype was found many times. The genes are TRBV7-8 and TRBJ2-7; D possibly corresponds to TRBD1 (5 bases). Germline V gives CDR1 SGHVS, CDR2 FQNEAQ. V was cut by 2 bases and J by 0 bases, with 11 bases left in between. The CDR3 is 15 amino acids. The CDR3, as DNA: TGTGCCAGCAGCTTATTTCAGGGTTACTCCTACGAGCAGTACTTC. Translation gives CASSLFQGYSYEQYF.

The chain recombines TRBV23-1 with TRBJ2-6, with 7 bases lining up with TRBD1. TRBV23-1 is sorted into the ORF group, with uncertain function. V dropped 5 bases and J dropped 1; count of bases not matched to a gene: 5. This CDR3 is built from 16 residues. CDR3 protein: CASSRQGTSGANVLTF. Written as DNA, the CDR3 is TGCGCCAGCAGTAGACAGGGAACTTCTGGGGCCAACGTCCTGACTTTC.

In its sample, this clonotype was seen many times. The chain carries TRBV29-1 and TRBJ2-3; 8 nucleotides agree with TRBD1. CDR3 length: 13 amino acids. Germline assignment: CDR1 SQVTM and CDR2 ANQGSEA. V was pared by 4 bases and J by 2 bases, with 2 bases of the junction left unmatched. The chain's CDR3 is CSVAGGNTDTQYF. CDR3 DNA sequence: TGCAGCGTTGCAGGGGGCAACACAGATACGCAGTATTTT.

This clonotype was seen ten or more times. The V call is TRBV9, the J call TRBJ2-1; no clear D gene. The CDR3 totals 14 residues. Germline CDR1 is SGDLS and CDR2 is YYNGEE. V was shortened by 0 bases and J by 10 bases, with 14 bases between the two germline ends. CDR3: CASSVEPTLREQFF. The CDR3 nucleotides are TGTGCCAGCAGCGTAGAACCGACTTTGAGGGAGCAGTTCTTC.

This clonotype has a count of ten or more. The rearrangement uses TRBV15 and TRBJ2-5; 8 bases are shared with TRBD1. The CDR3 is 14 residues long. V dropped 5 bases and J dropped 3; count of bases not matched to a gene: 5. Germline CDR1 is LNHNV and CDR2 is YYDKDF (reference sequence). The CDR3 nucleotides are TGTGCCACCAGCGAACAGGGGGTGGAAGAGACCCAGTACTTC. Its translation is CATSEQGVEETQYF.

At least ten counts were recorded for this clonotype. The chain combines TRBV29-1 with TRBJ2-5, with a weak D call TRBD2 (6 bases). Looked up from germline, CDR1 is SQVTM and CDR2 is ANQGSEA. Trimming shortened V by 3 bases and J by 3 bases, and 14 bases separated the two germline ends. The CDR3 covers 14 residues. CDR3 protein: CSVEGRLAKETQYF. The DNA for the CDR3 is TGCAGCGTTGAGGGGCGGCTAGCGAAAGAGACCCAGTACTTC.

Many counts were recorded for this clonotype. The chain employs TRBV21-1 and TRBJ2-1; the table's TRBD1 call for D was not verified on the DNA. TRBV21-1 is a pseudogene locus. CDR3 length equals 15 residues. CDR3 amino acids: CASSKDRGWYATLLF. The CDR3, as DNA: TGTGCCAGCAGCAAAGACAGGGGATGGTACGCTACTCTGCTCTTC.

This clonotype was observed many times. The chain has TRBV28 and TRBJ2-5; D is perhaps TRBD2 (5 bases). V dropped 2 bases and J dropped 2 bases, with 9 bases sitting between them. CDR1 and CDR2 from the germline V gene are MDHEN and SYDVKM. The CDR3 has 14 amino acids. This CDR3 reads CASSLTRSQETQYF. The CDR3 bases are TGTGCCAGCAGTTTAACTAGATCGCAAGAGACCCAGTACTTC.

The table lists this clonotype with many counts. The V and J genes are TRBV6-5 and TRBJ2-1, with a possible D match to TRBD2 (5 bases). The V and J ends lost 4 bases and 8 bases respectively, with 15 bases between them. This CDR3 is built from 14 residues. The germline gives CDR1 MNHEY, CDR2 SVGAGI. The CDR3 DNA is TGTGCCAGCAGTTTTGCCTCGGGAAGGGATGAGCAGTTCTTC. This codes for CASSFASGRDEQFF.

At least ten counts were recorded for this clonotype. This rearrangement joins TRBV12-3 or TRBV12-4 to TRBJ2-7; D not certain. The CDR3 has 12 amino acids. V shed 2 bases and J shed 2 bases, with 4 bases lying between them. The CDR3 DNA follows: TGTGCCAGCAGTTTAAGGACCTACGAGCAGTACTTC. Encoded protein: CASSLRTYEQYF.

This clonotype has ten or more counts. This chain connects TRBV6-1 to TRBJ2-5; unclear D gene. V dropped 3 bases and J dropped 7 bases, with 3 bases sitting between them. The CDR3 has 10 residues. CDR1 and CDR2 from the germline V gene are MNHNS and SASEGT. In DNA form, the CDR3 reads TGTGCCAGCAGTGAGGGGACCCAGTACTTC. It yields the protein CASSEGTQYF.

This CDR3 is CASSLAKNTGELFF. The CDR3 nucleotides read TGTGCCAGCAGCTTGGCCAAGAACACCGGGGAGCTGTTTTTT. The J gene is TRBJ2-2, the V gene TRBV5-4, with no clear D. The length of the CDR3 is 14 residues. Germline V CDR1 and CDR2: SGHNT, YYREEE (reference sequence). Deletions cut 0 bases from V and 1 base from J, with 4 bases between.

This clonotype was counted at least ten times. The chain links TRBV7-2 to TRBJ2-1, with no clear D. The germline V gene has CDR1 SGHTA and CDR2 FQGNSA. The V gene lost 0 bases and the J gene lost 7 bases, with 10 bases spanning the gap. The CDR3 extends over 14 amino acids. DNA for the CDR3: TGTGCCAGCAGCTTAGCGGGATACGGGAATGAGCAGTTCTTC. This codes for CASSLAGYGNEQFF. The full variable domain, its missing parts supplied by reference TRBV7-2 and TRBJ2-1, is GAGVSQSPSNKVTEKGKDVELRCDPISGHTALYWYRQSLGQGLEFLIYFQGNSAPDKSGLPSDRFSAERTGGSVSTLTIQRTQQEDSAVYLCASSLAGYGNEQFFGPGTRLTVL.

This clonotype appeared many times. The rearrangement links TRBV4-3 to TRBJ1-1; no clear D gene. CDR1 LGHNA and CDR2 YSLEER come from the germline V gene. V lost 3 bases, J lost 1 base, and 9 bases lay in between. This CDR3 is 14 amino acids long. CDR3 coding DNA: TGCGCCAGCAGCCAGAAGCGACAGAACACTGAAGCTTTCTTT. It encodes CASSQKRQNTEAFF.

This clonotype was seen many times. The chain has TRBV6-5 and TRBJ1-1; 9 bases align to TRBD1. Germline V gene sequence: CDR1 MNHEY, CDR2 SVGAGI. The CDR3 totals 14 residues. V lost 5 bases, J lost 3 bases, and 4 bases stayed unmatched. The CDR3 DNA reads as TGTGCCAGCAGTAGACAGGGGGACTACACTGAAGCTTTCTTT. Translated: CASSRQGDYTEAFF.

This clonotype has at least ten counts. The J gene is TRBJ2-5, the V gene TRBV2; perhaps TRBD1 as D (6 bases). Trimming took 8 bases from V and 2 from J, leaving 15 bases between them. The CDR3 runs 14 residues. Germline V gene lookup returns CDR1 SNHLY and CDR2 FYNNEI. CDR3 in DNA: TGTGCCAGCGAACCCGGGACACAACAAGAGACCCAGTACTTC. Protein product: CASEPGTQQETQYF.

Ten or more counts support this clonotype. The CDR3 DNA sequence: TGTGCCAGCAGCCCGGACAGGGGAGGGACCGGGGAGCTGTTTTTT. Translated, it gives CASSPDRGGTGELFF. The chain joins TRBV7-6 to TRBJ2-2; TRBD1 matches at 9 bases. Germline CDR1 is SGHVS and CDR2 is FNYEAQ. This CDR3 has 15 residues. V shed 5 bases and J 5 bases; nucleotides not matched to a gene: 6.

This clonotype has at least ten counts. The chain employs TRBV5-1 and TRBJ2-1; TRBD1 matches at 7 bases. The CDR3 contains 14 residues. Germline-derived CDR1 and CDR2 are SGHRS and YFSETQ. The trim removed 1 base at V and 8 bases at J, leaving 6 bases unmatched. The CDR3 nucleotides are TGCGCCAGCAGCTTGACCACAGGGGTCCATGAGCAGTTCTTC. Translated: CASSLTTGVHEQFF.

Notes on this clonotype: A single base separates this from a much larger clone, so it may be a read error. The chain combines TRBV20-1 with TRBJ2-7; tentative D call: TRBD2 (5 bases). Germline CDR1 reads DFQATT; CDR2 reads SNEGSKA (reference sequence). This CDR3 spans 15 amino acids. Between the trimmed V and J ends, which lost 6 bases and 3 bases, there was a span of 21 bases. The DNA for the CDR3 is TGCAGTGCATATCTAGCAACCGCTAGCTGCTACGAGCAGTACTTC. It encodes CSAYLATASCYEQYF.

This clonotype was recorded at least ten times. This chain connects TRBV28 to TRBJ1-5; D is ambiguous. Germline V gene data show CDR1 as MDHEN and CDR2 as SYDVKM. Trimming cost V 6 bases and J 0 bases, with 21 bases left between them. CDR3 size: 18 residues. CDR3 region: CASSLRSPFPDSNQPQHF. In nucleotides, the CDR3 is TGTGCCAGCAGCTTACGGTCCCCCTTCCCCGATAGCAATCAGCCCCAGCATTTT.

As concerns this clonotype: A read error is possible here, since a much larger clone lies one base away. This chain links TRBV18 with TRBJ1-4; no clear D gene. Trimming left V 2 bases short and J 11 bases short, with 18 bases between. This CDR3 comprises 15 residues. The germline V gene encodes CDR1 KGHSH and CDR2 LQKENI. The CDR3 nucleotides are TGTGCCAGCTCACCATCCGGACTCTCGTCGGGGAAACTGTTTTTT. This gives the protein CASSPSGLSSGKLFF.

This clonotype appeared many times. The genes are TRBV18 and TRBJ2-6, with 7 bases fitting TRBD1. CDR1 is KGHSH, CDR2 LQKENI, per germline. Trimming removed 3 bases from V and 1 base from J; junction bases left unmatched: 6. CDR3 length equals 17 residues. This CDR3 is CASSPRETGSGANVLTF. As DNA, the CDR3 is TGTGCCAGCTCACCGAGGGAGACAGGGTCTGGGGCCAACGTCCTGACTTTC.

This clonotype was found many times. V gene TRBV12-3 or TRBV12-4 combines with J gene TRBJ2-3; 12 bases agree with TRBD2. The CDR3 covers 15 residues. V lost 7 bases to trimming and J lost 2 bases; unmatched junction nucleotides: 4. In DNA, the CDR3 is TGTGCCAGCACGCTAGCGGGGGGGCCCACAGATACGCAGTATTTT. It translates to CASTLAGGPTDTQYF.

This clonotype was picked up many times. CDR3 protein: CASSLVWDQETQYF. CDR3 bases: TGTGCCAGCAGCTTAGTCTGGGACCAAGAGACCCAGTACTTC. The V call is TRBV7-9, the J call TRBJ2-5; D ambiguous. With 1 base removed from V and 0 bases from J, the gap between germline ends came to 6 bases. CDR1 is SEHNR and CDR2 is FQNEAQ in the germline V gene (reference sequence). The CDR3 is 14 amino acids.